The TCR beta chain described here comes from a study of a mutant IDH1 vaccine in newly diagnosed glioma (dated by TCRdb to the early 2020s). Regarding the complete study: Vaccination began 4-6 weeks after radiotherapy alone, or alongside temozolomide cycles in the chemotherapy-containing groups. Of the roughly 34 treated patients, 62.5% were male and about 40% were female, and a mean age of roughly 40 years was recorded. Prior to enrollment, patients had been given standard therapy consisting of radiotherapy alone, temozolomide alone, or radiochemotherapy with temozolomide, with the combination given to most patients. Visit V12 was the week-35 safety follow-up and visit V13 was the week-47 end of study. Six visits were used for peripheral blood collection: V03 (baseline), V05, V07, V10, V12 and V13. Longitudinal TCRB deep sequencing was done for 25 treated patients, wherever samples were available for exploratory analyses. What the study reported, not specific to this receptor: No apparent relationship was observed between pseudoprogression and alterations in the top peripheral T cell clonotypes detected by TCRB sequencing. Immune responses induced by the vaccine were seen in over 80% of patients across multiple MHC alleles. Selection of PBMC samples for TCRB deep sequencing was based on availability. According to the authors, sample limitations meant that analyses of patient blood samples could not be reproduced.

Library preparation employed the immunoSEQ multiplex PCR assay. Rearranged TCR beta chain sequences were amplified using the hsTCRB Kit according to the manufacturer's protocol. Sequencing of TCRB libraries was carried out on an Illumina MiSeq. In the authors' own workflow: The proprietary platform of the kit vendor was used for demultiplexing, trimming and gene mapping. Imported from immuneACCESS, the table was reduced by TCRdb to in-frame sequences with V and J called. These copies leave out some clones; in studies compared against another copy, an unresolved V gene accounts for under half, and the cause of the remainder is not known. The V and J calls and the clone size are those of that table, but D and trimming were determined from the DNA. This sample has around 53,000 clones in its table, and 79% of those were observed once. Of the sample, approximately 6.7% is held by the ten largest clones.

V lost 0 bases and J lost 3 bases; the stretch between them is 12 bases long. According to the germline V gene, CDR1 reads SGHRS and CDR2 reads YFSETQ. The CDR3 covers 16 residues, taking in both the cysteine and the phenylalanine. Only the CDR3 DNA is retained, 48 bases long and in frame from the first base. The time point label for this specimen denotes: week 35, safety follow-up. A 20-mer mutant IDH1 peptide at 300 micrograms in Montanide made up each vaccine dose, which was injected subcutaneously together with topical imiquimod. Across visits V03 through V10, patients got a total of eight vaccinations, given in weeks 1, 3, 5, 7, 11, 15, 19 and 23. Donors had newly diagnosed WHO grade 3 or 4 IDH1-mutant astrocytomas with loss of nuclear ATRX. The samples were drawn from NOA16, a multicentre, single-arm, open-label phase I trial in Germany that tested a mutant IDH1 peptide vaccine in humans for the first time. Genomic DNA for TCRB sequencing was isolated from EDTA blood with the DNeasy Blood and Tissue Kit.

Details on this clone: What this receptor recognizes is not known. No base-level quality is on record; no much larger clone is a single base apart.

Source: PBMCs, taken from a glioma patient whose treatment included an IDH1 peptide vaccine. This chain joins TRBV5-1 to TRBJ1-4; confidence is insufficient to name the D gene. The TCR sequence derives from a man aged 40-55 years with glioma. CDR3 region: CASSLGLFGANEKLFF. The bases are TGCGCCAGCAGCTTGGGTTTATTCGGGGCTAATGAAAAACTGTTTTTT.